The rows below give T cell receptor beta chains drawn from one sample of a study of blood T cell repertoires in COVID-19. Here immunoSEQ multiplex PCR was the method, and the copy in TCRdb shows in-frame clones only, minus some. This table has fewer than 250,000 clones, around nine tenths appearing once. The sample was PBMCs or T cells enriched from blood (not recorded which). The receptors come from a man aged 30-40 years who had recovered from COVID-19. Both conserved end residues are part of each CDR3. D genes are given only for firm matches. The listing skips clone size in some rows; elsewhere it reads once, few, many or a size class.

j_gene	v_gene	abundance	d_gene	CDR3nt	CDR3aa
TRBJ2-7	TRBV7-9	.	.	TGTGCCAGCAGCTCAATCTACGAGCAGTACTTC	CASSSIYEQYF
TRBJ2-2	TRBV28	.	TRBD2	TGTGCCAGCAGGTCTAGCGGGAGACACACCGGGGAGCTGTTTTTT	CASRSSGRHTGELFF
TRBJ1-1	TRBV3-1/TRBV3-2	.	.	TGTGCCAGCAGCCATTGGACGGGGATCAACACTGAAGCTTTCTTT	CASSHWTGINTEAFF
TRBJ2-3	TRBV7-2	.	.	TGTGCCAGCAGCCCTTTAGCGACCTTGGGTACAGATACGCAGTATTTT	CASSPLATLGTDTQYF
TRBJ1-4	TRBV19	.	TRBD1	TGTGCCAGCGGACAGGGTGGAGGAAGGGAACTGTTTTTT	CASGQGGGRELFF
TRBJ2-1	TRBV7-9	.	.	TGTGCCAGCAGCCATGAGGGTGAGCAGTTCTTC	CASSHEGEQFF
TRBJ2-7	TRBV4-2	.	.	TGTGCCAGCAGCCAAGATTCGGCCTACGAGCAGTACTTC	CASSQDSAYEQYF
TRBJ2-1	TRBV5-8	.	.	TGTGCCAGCAGCTTGGCCTCCCCTCCGGAGTTCTTC	CASSLASPPEFF
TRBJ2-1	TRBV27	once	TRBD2	TGTGCCAGCAGTCCCCCACCGGGACTAGCGGGGCGGGCCTACAATGAGCAGTTCTTC	CASSPPPGLAGRAYNEQFF
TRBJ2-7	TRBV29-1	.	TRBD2	TGCAGCGTTGAGGGACTAGCGGGAGGAACCCACGAGCAGTACTTC	CSVEGLAGGTHEQYF
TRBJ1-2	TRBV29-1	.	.	TGCAGCGTTGATAGGGGGAACTATGGCTACACCTTC	CSVDRGNYGYTF
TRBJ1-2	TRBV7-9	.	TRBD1	TGTGCCAGCAGCAAAGGACAGGATGGCTACACCTTC	CASSKGQDGYTF
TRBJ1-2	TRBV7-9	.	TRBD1	TGTGCCAGCAGCCCATCAAGCGCCAGGGGGGGCTACACCTTC	CASSPSSARGGYTF
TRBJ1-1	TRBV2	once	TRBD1	TGTGCCAGCAGTGGGCACCGACCGGGACAGGTGAACACTGAAGCTTTCTTT	CASSGHRPGQVNTEAFF
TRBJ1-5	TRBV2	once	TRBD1	TGTGCCAGCACCTCTACTACAGGGGCTCAGCCCCAGCATTTT	CASTSTTGAQPQHF
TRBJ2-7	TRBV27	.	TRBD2	TGTGCCAGCAGAAGGACTAGTGCCTACGAGCAGTACTTC	CASRRTSAYEQYF
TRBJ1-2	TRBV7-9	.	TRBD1	TGTGCCAGCAGCTTAGAGGACAGGGGAGCTGGTGGCTACACCTTC	CASSLEDRGAGGYTF
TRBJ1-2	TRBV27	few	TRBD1	TGTGCCAGCAGTTTATCCGGACAGGGTGGGAACTATGGCTACACCTTC	CASSLSGQGGNYGYTF
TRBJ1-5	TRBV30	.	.	TGTGCCTGGAGTGGCTATGAGGGATCCCAGCATTTT	CAWSGYEGSQHF
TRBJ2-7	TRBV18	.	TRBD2	TGTGCCAGCTCACCGGGACTAGCGGGATTGGAGCAGTACTTC	CASSPGLAGLEQYF